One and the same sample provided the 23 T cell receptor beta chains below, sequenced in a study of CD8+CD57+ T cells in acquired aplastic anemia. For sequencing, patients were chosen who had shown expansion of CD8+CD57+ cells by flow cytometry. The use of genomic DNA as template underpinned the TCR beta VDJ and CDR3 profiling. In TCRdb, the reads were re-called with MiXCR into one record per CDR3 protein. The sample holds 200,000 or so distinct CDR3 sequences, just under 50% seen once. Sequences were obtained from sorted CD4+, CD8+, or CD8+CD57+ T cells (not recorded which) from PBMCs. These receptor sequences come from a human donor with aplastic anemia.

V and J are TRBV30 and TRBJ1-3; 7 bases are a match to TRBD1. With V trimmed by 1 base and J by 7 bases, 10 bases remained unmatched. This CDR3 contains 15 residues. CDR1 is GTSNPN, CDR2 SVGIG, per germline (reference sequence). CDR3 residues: CAWSATGAQSNTIYF. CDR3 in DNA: TGTGCCTGGAGTGCCACAGGGGCGCAAAGCAACACCATATATTTT.

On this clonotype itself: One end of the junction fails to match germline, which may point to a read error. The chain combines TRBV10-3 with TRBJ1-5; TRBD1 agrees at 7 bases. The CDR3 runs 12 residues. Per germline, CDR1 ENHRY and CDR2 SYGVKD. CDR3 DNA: TGTGCCGTCAGGGGGTCAAATCAGCCCCAGCATTTT. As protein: CAVRGSNQPQHF.

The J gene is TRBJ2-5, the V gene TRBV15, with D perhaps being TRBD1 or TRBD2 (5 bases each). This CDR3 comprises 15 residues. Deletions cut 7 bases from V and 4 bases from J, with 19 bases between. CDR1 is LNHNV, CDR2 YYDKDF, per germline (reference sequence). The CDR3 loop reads CATMGEMGPRETQYF. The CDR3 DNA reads TGTGCCACCATGGGGGAGATGGGGCCACGAGAGACCCAGTACTTC. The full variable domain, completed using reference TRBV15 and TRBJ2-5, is DAMVIQNPRYQVTQFGKPVTLSCSQTLNHNVMYWYQQKSSQAPKLLFHYYDKDFNNEADTPDNFQSRRPNTSFCFLDIRSPGLGDTAMYLCATMGEMGPRETQYFGPGTRLLVL.

The CDR3 nucleotides read TGTGCCAGTAGCTCGACAGGGTCCGAGGAGACCCAGTACTTC. Translation gives CASSSTGSEETQYF. This chain links TRBV19 with TRBJ2-5; 7 bases are a match to TRBD1. CDR3 length: 14 residues. The J segment lost 5 bases and the V segment lost 6 bases, leaving 9 bases of the junction unmatched. CDR1 and CDR2 (germline): LNHDA, SQIVND (reference sequence). Looking up the rest from reference TRBV19 and TRBJ2-5 gives the full variable domain: DGGITQSPKYLFRKEGQNVTLSCEQNLNHDAMYWYRQDPGQGLRLIYYSQIVNDFQKGDIAEGYSVSREKKESFPLTVTSAQKNPTAFYLCASSSTGSEETQYFGPGTRLLVL.

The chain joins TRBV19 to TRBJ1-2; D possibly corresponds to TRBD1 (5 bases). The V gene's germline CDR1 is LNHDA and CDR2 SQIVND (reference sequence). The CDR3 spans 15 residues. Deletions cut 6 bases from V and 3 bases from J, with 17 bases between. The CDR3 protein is CASRTVRQGDYGYTF. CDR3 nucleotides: TGTGCCAGTAGAACAGTCCGACAAGGGGACTATGGCTACACCTTC.

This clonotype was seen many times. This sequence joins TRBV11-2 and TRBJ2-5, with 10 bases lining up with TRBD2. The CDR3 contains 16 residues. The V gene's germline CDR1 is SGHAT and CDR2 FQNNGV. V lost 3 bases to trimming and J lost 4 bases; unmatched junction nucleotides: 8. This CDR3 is CASSFPSGRRGETQYF. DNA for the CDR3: TGTGCCAGCAGCTTCCCTAGCGGGAGAAGAGGAGAGACCCAGTACTTC.

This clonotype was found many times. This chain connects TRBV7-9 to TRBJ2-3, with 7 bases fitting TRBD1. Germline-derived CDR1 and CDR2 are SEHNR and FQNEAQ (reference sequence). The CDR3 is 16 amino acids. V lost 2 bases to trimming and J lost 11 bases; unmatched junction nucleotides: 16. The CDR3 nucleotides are TGTGCCAGCAGCTTAAGAGGGGGCCCCTCACCAGATCGGCAGTATTTT. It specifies CASSLRGGPSPDRQYF.

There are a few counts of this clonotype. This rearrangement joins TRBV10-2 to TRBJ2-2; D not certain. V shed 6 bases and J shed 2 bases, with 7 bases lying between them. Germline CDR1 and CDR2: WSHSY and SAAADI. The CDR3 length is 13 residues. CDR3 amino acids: CASRYTNTGELFF. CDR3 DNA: TGCGCCAGCAGATACACCAACACCGGGGAGCTGTTTTTT.

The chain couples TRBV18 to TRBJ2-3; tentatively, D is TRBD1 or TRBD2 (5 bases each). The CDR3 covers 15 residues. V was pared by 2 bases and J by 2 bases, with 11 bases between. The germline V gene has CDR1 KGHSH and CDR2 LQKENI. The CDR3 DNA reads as TGTGCCAGCTCACCAGAGGGGCTCTTCACAGATACGCAGTATTTT. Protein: CASSPEGLFTDTQYF.

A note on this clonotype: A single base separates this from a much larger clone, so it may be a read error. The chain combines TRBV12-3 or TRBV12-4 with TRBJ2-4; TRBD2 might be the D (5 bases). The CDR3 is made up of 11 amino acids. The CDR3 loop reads CANLFGNIQCF. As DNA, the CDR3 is TGTGCCAACCTATTCGGGAACATTCAGTGCTTC.

CDR3 nucleotide sequence: TGTGCCAGCCTAGGGACAGCCTCCTACAATGAGCAGTTCTTC. Translating gives CASLGTASYNEQFF. V usage is TRBV25-1 and J usage is TRBJ2-1; 7 bases are a match to TRBD1. CDR3 length: 14 residues. V lost 8 bases and J lost 0; bases outside the gene matches: 4. CDR1 and CDR2 from the germline V gene are MGHDK and SYGVNS.

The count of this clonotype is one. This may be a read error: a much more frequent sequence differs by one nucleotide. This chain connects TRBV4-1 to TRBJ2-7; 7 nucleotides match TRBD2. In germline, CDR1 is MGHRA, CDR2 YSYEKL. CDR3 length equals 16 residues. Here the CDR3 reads CAGSPGTTTSSYEQYF. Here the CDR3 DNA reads TGCGCCGGCAGCCCCGGGACTACTACCTCCTCCTACGAGCAGTACTTC.

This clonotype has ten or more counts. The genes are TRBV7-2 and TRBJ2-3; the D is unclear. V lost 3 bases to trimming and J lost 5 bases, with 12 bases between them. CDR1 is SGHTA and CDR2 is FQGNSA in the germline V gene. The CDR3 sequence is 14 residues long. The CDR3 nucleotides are TGTGCCAGCAGCTTTGTCCCAGGCGGAGATACGCAGTATTTT. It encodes CASSFVPGGDTQYF.

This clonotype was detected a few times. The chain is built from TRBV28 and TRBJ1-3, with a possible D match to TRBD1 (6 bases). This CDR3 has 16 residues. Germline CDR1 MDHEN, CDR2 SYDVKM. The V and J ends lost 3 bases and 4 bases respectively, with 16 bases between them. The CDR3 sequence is CASSFGGRASGNTIYF. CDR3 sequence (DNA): TGTGCCAGCAGTTTTGGGGGCAGGGCATCAGGAAACACCATATATTTT.

CDR3 loop: CASSPRTSGWGNEQFF. DNA for the CDR3: TGTGCCAGCAGCCCCCGGACTAGCGGTTGGGGGAATGAGCAGTTCTTC. V usage is TRBV11-2 and J usage is TRBJ2-1; 10 bases line up with TRBD2. J lost 7 bases, V lost 5 bases, and 11 bases had no gene match. The CDR3 consists of 16 residues. Germline V gene lookup returns CDR1 SGHAT and CDR2 FQNNGV. The entire variable domain, with the rest obtained from reference TRBV11-2 and TRBJ2-1, is as follows: EAGVAQSPRYKIIEKRQSVAFWCNPISGHATLYWYQQILGQGPKLLIQFQNNGVVDDSQLPKDRFSAERLKGVDSTLKIQPAKLEDSAVYLCASSPRTSGWGNEQFFGPGTRLTVL.

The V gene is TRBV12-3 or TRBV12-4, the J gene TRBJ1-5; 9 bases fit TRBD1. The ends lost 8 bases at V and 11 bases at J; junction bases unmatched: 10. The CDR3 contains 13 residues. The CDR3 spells CASRDRVTGTQHF. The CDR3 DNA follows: TGTGCCAGCCGGGACAGGGTGACGGGAACCCAGCATTTT.

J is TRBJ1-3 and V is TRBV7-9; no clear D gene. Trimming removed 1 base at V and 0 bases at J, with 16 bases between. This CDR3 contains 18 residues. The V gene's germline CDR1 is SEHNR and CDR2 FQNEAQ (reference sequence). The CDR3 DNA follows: TGTGCCAGCAGCTTAGGCCCTGGGAGGCTGTGCTCTGGAAACACCATATATTTT. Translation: CASSLGPGRLCSGNTIYF. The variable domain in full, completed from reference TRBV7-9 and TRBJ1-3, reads DTGVSQNPRHKITKRGQNVTFRCDPISEHNRLYWYRQTLGQGPEFLTYFQNEAQLEKSRLLSDRFSAERPKGSFSTLEIQRTEQGDSAMYLCASSLGPGRLCSGNTIYFGEGSWLTVV.

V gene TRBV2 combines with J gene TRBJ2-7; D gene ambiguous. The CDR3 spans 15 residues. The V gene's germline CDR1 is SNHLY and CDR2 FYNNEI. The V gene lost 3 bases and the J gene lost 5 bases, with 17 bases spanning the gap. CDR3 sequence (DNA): TGTGCCAGCAGTGACTCTTTCCAACCAAGCGACGAGCAGTACTTC. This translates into CASSDSFQPSDEQYF.

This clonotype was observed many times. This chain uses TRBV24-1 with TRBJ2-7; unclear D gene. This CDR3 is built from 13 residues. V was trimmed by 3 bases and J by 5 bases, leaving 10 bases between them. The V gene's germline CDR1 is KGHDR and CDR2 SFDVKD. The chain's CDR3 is CATSDRVTHEQYF. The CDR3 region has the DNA TGTGCCACCAGTGATCGAGTTACCCACGAGCAGTACTTC.

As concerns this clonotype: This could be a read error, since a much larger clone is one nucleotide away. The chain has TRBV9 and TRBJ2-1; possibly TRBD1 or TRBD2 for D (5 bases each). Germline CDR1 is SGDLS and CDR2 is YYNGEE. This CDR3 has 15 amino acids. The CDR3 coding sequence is TGTGCCAGCAGCCCTGGGGCTAGCTCCTACAATGAGCAGCTCTTC. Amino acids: CASSPGASSYNEQLF.

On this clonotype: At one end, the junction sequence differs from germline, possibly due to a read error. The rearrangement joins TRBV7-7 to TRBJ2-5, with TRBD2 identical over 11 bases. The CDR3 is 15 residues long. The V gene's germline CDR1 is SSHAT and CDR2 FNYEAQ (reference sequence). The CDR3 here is CASSLGASGRETQYF. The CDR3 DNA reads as TGTGCTAGCAGCTTAGGGGCTAGCGGGAGGGAGACCCAGTACTTC. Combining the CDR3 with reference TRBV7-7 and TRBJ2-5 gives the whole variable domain GAGVSQSPRYKVTKRGQDVTLRCDPISSHATLYWYQQALGQGPEFLTYFNYEAQPDKSGLPSDRFSAERPEGSISTLTIQRTEQRDSAMYRCASSLGASGRETQYFGPGTRLLVL.

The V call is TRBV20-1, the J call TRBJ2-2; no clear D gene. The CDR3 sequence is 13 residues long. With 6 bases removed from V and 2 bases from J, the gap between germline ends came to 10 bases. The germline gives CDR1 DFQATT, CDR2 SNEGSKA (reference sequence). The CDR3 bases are TGCAGTGCCACTTCACCAAACACCGGGGAGCTGTTTTTT. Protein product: CSATSPNTGELFF.

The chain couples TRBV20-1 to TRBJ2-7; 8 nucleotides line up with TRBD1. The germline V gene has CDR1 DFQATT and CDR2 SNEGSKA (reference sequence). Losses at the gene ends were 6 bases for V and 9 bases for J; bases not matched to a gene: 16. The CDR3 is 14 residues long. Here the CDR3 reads CSASSRTGYRTQYF. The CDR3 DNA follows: TGCAGTGCCAGCAGTCGGACAGGGTACCGGACGCAGTACTTC.